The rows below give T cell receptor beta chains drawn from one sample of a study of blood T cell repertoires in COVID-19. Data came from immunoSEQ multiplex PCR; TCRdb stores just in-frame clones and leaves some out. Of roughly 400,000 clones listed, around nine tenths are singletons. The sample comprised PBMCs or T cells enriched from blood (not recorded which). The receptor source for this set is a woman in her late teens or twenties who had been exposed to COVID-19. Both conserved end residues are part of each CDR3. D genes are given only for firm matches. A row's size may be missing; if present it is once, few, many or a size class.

TGTGCCAGCAGAGAACGACAGGAGCAGTACTTC CASRERQEQYF TRBJ2-7 TRBV28 NA NA
TGTGCCAGCAGCTTACGGGGGGCCTATGGCTACACCTTC CASSLRGAYGYTF TRBJ1-2 TRBV5-6 once NA
TGTGCCAGCTCATCAGGGACGGGACTCGGCTATGGCTACACCTTC CASSSGTGLGYGYTF TRBJ1-2 TRBV18 NA NA
TGTGCCAGCAGCCAAGAGGCGCCAGGGCGGGAGACCCAGTACTTC CASSQEAPGRETQYF TRBJ2-5 TRBV3-1/TRBV3-2 NA NA
TGTGCCAGCAGTTTATGGCAGATCAATGAAAAACTGTTTTTT CASSLWQINEKLFF TRBJ1-4 TRBV28 NA NA
TGTGCCACCAGCCTGGGCCTAAACTATGGCTACACCTTC CATSLGLNYGYTF TRBJ1-2 TRBV24-1 NA NA
TGTGCCAGCAGTCAGGACAGGGTTAGGACTGAAGCTTTCTTT CASSQDRVRTEAFF TRBJ1-1 TRBV28 NA TRBD1
TGTGCCAGCTCACCATCAAGGATGGCGGGGTCCACAGATACGCAGTATTTT CASSPSRMAGSTDTQYF TRBJ2-3 TRBV18 NA NA
TGTGCCAGCAAAACTGGGACAGTGAGCACAGATACGCAGTATTTT CASKTGTVSTDTQYF TRBJ2-3 TRBV27 NA TRBD1
TGCGCCAGCAGCCAAGGTCTCATTGGGGCACAGGGCGATGAAAAACTGTTTTTT CASSQGLIGAQGDEKLFF TRBJ1-4 TRBV4-1 few NA
TGTGCCAGCAGCTTGCAGGGCAACACTGAAGCTTTCTTT CASSLQGNTEAFF TRBJ1-1 TRBV7-6 NA NA
TGTGCCAGCAGTTACGGGGCTAGCGGGGGCTACGAGCAGTACTTC CASSYGASGGYEQYF TRBJ2-7 TRBV6-5 once TRBD2
TGTGCCAGCAGCTTAGATCCCCTAGGGAACACTGAAGCTTTCTTT CASSLDPLGNTEAFF TRBJ1-1 TRBV11-2 once NA
TGTGCCACCAGCAGGAGGGCCAGGCGCAATCAGCCCCAGCATTTT CATSRRARRNQPQHF TRBJ1-5 TRBV15 NA NA
TGTGCCAGCAGTTTGGGGAGTTCGCAGTTCTTC CASSLGSSQFF TRBJ2-1 TRBV28 NA NA
TGTGCCATCAGTGAGTCGGGCGTGCCCTACGAGCAGTACTTC CAISESGVPYEQYF TRBJ2-7 TRBV10-3 NA NA
TGTGCCAGCAACATCAACAATAATTCACCCCTCCACTTT CASNINNNSPLHF TRBJ1-6 TRBV11-2 NA NA
TGTGCCAGCAACGGACAGGGGGCCGGAGAAAAACTGTTTTTT CASNGQGAGEKLFF TRBJ1-4 TRBV11-2 NA TRBD1
TGTGCCAGCAGCCCACAAACAGGGAACACTGAAGCTTTCTTT CASSPQTGNTEAFF TRBJ1-1 TRBV3-1/TRBV3-2 few NA
TGTGCCAGTAGTATCTTCCTCAGTAGCCCCTACGAGCAGTACTTC CASSIFLSSPYEQYF TRBJ2-7 TRBV19 NA NA
TGTGCCAGCAGTGAAAAGTCCGGACACCGCTCCTACGAGCAGTACTTC CASSEKSGHRSYEQYF TRBJ2-7 TRBV25-1 NA NA
TGTGCCAGCCGACGAAGACGGGACACCACCTACGAGCAGTACTTC CASRRRRDTTYEQYF TRBJ2-7 TRBV5-6 few NA